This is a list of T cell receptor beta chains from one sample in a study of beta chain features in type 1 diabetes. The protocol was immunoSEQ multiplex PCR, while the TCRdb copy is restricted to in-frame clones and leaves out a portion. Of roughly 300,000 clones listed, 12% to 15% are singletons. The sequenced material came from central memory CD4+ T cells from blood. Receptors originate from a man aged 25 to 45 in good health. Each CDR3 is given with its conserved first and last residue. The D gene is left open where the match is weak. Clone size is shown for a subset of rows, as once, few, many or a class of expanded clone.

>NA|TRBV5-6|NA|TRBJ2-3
TGTGCCAGCAGCTTGTGGTTTTGGGGTTCGGGAGATACGCAGTATTTT
CASSLWFWGSGDTQYF
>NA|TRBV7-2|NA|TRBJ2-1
TGTGCCAGCAGCTATCGGACACGGTCCTACAATGAGCAGTTCTTC
CASSYRTRSYNEQFF
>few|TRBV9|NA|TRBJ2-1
TGTGCCAGCAGCGAGGGGTACAATGAGCAGTTCTTC
CASSEGYNEQFF
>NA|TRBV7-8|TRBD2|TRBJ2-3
TGTGCCAGCAGGAGAGGCGGGGGGGCCACAGATACGCAGTATTTT
CASRRGGGATDTQYF
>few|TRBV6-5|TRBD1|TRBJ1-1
TGTGCCAGCGTCACCTTCGCGGGACAGGGGGCGGCTTTCTTT
CASVTFAGQGAAFF
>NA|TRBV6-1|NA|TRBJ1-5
TGTGCCAGCAGTAAAACCGGGACAAATAAGCATTTT
CASSKTGTNKHF
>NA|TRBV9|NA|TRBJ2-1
TGTGCCAGCAGCCCACAGAGCGGCTACAATGAGCAGTTCTTC
CASSPQSGYNEQFF
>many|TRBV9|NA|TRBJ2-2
TGTGCCAGCAGCGTAGGTAACGGGAACACCGGGGAGCTGTTTTTT
CASSVGNGNTGELFF
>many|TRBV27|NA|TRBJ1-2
TGTGCCAGCCGACCGTCCGGGGACGGGGGCTACACCTTC
CASRPSGDGGYTF
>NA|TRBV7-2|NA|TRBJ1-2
TGTGCCAGCAGCTTAGCGCACAGGGCCCACTATGGCTACACCTTC
CASSLAHRAHYGYTF
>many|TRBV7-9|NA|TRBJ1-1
TGTGCCAGCAGTTATCCCCCACAGAGCACTGAAGCTTTCTTT
CASSYPPQSTEAFF
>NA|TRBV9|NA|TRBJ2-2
TGTGCCAGCAGCGTAATAGTGTCCGCCGGGGAGCTGTTTTTT
CASSVIVSAGELFF
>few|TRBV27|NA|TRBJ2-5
TGTGCCAGCAGCCGAGACGCCCGGGTAGAGACCCAGTACTTC
CASSRDARVETQYF
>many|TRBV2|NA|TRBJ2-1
TGTGCCAGCAGTGACCGAACGGCCAATGAGCAGTTCTTC
CASSDRTANEQFF
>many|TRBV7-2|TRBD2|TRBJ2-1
TGTGCCAGCGGCTTCCCTAGCGGGAGGGTGTTCTTC
CASGFPSGRVFF
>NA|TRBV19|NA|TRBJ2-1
TGTGCCAGTGGTATCAGCGGGCTCTCCTACAATGAGCAGTTCTTC
CASGISGLSYNEQFF
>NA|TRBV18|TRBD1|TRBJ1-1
TGTGCCAGCTCGCGGGACAGGGGGACGAACACTGAAGCTTTCTTT
CASSRDRGTNTEAFF
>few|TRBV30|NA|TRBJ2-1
TGTGCCTGCAACCTAGGTCCGCGAAATGAGCAGTTCTTC
CACNLGPRNEQFF
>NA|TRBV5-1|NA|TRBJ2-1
TGCGCCAGCAGCTTGTTGGCCAATGAGCAGTTCTTC
CASSLLANEQFF
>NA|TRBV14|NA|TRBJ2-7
TGTGCCAGCAGGCGAAAGGCTAGGGGTGGATACGAGCAGTACTTC
CASRRKARGGYEQYF
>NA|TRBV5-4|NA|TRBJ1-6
TGTGCCAGCAGCTTGGACAGGGTAACGTCACCCCTCCACTTT
CASSLDRVTSPLHF
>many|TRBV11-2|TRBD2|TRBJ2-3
TGTGCCAGCAGCCCCGCCCTAGCGGGAGGTACGCAGTATTTT
CASSPALAGGTQYF
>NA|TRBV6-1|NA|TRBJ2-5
TGTGCCAGCAGATTCGTGGGACACTCCCAAGAGACCCAGTACTTC
CASRFVGHSQETQYF
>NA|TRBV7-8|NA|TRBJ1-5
TGTGCCAGCAGCTTAGCTACCCCCAATCAGCCCCAGCATTTT
CASSLATPNQPQHF
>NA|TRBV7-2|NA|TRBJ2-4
TGTGCCAGCAGCTTACCTGGACAGATTCAGTACTTC
CASSLPGQIQYF
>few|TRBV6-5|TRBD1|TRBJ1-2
TGTGCCAGCGGGGACAGCCTCTTCTATGGCTACACCTTC
CASGDSLFYGYTF
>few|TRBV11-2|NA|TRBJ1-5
TGTGCCAGCAGCTTAGAGCCCGGCCAGCCCCAGCATTTT
CASSLEPGQPQHF
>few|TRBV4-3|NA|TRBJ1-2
TGCGCCAGCAGCCAAGAGGAAGGGACGTACTATGGCTACACCTTC
CASSQEEGTYYGYTF
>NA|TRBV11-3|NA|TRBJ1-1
TGTGCCAGCAGCTTAGGGGTAATGACTGAAGCTTTCTTT
CASSLGVMTEAFF
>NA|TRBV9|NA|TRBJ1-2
TGTGCCAGCACCGGCAGTCGCGGCTACACCTTC
CASTGSRGYTF
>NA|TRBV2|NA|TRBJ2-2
TGTGCCAGCAGGGGCCTCAACACCGGGGAGCTGTTTTTT
CASRGLNTGELFF